The next 27 T cell receptor beta chains were all read from a single sample in a study of T cells after yellow fever vaccination. One entry per CDR3 protein, called by TCRdb with MiXCR from the 5' RACE reads. This table has about 320,000 distinct CDR3 sequences, approximately 4.5% appearing once. The sample in question was PBMCs, obtained 15 days after the yellow fever booster vaccination. These receptors came from a man in his late teens or twenties who received the YFV17D yellow fever vaccine.

This clonotype was counted ten times or more. CDR3 region: CASSPILGYNQPQHF. The CDR3 bases are TGTGCCAGCAGCCCTATCTTGGGGTACAATCAGCCCCAGCATTTT. The J gene is TRBJ1-5, the V gene TRBV5-8; no clear D gene. There are 15 residues in the CDR3. CDR1 is SGHTS, CDR2 YDEGEE, per germline. V was pared by 4 bases and J by 3 bases, with 14 bases between.

This clonotype occurred many times. The gene calls are TRBV29-1 and TRBJ1-5; the D is unclear. The germline gives CDR1 SQVTM, CDR2 ANQGSEA. V lost 4 bases, J lost 8 bases, and 12 bases lay in between. There are 12 residues in the CDR3. The CDR3 sequence is CSVGVGTKPQHF. CDR3 DNA sequence: TGCAGCGTTGGAGTGGGAACCAAGCCCCAGCATTTT.

This clonotype was counted only a few times. The chain couples TRBV3-1 to TRBJ2-2, with D hard to call. The CDR3 consists of 14 residues. Germline assignment: CDR1 LGHDT and CDR2 YNNKEL (reference sequence). Trimming cost V 1 base and J 1 base, with 4 bases left between them. Written as DNA, the CDR3 is TGTGCCAGCAGCCAAGGGGAGAACACCGGGGAGCTGTTTTTT. It encodes CASSQGENTGELFF.

This clonotype was seen many times. The chain uses TRBV7-2 and TRBJ2-1; D possibly corresponds to TRBD2 (6 bases). The CDR3 consists of 14 residues. Per germline, CDR1 SGHTA and CDR2 FQGNSA. The V gene lost 5 bases and the J gene lost 8 bases, with 16 bases spanning the gap. CDR3 in amino acids: CASSRSPGEDEQFF. The CDR3 coding sequence is TGTGCCAGCAGCCGTAGCCCGGGGGAGGATGAGCAGTTCTTC.

V is TRBV28 and J is TRBJ1-5; D may be TRBD1 (5 bases). The CDR3 runs 14 residues. The V and J ends lost 3 bases and 5 bases respectively, with 11 bases between them. Germline loops: CDR1 MDHEN, CDR2 SYDVKM. The CDR3 nucleotides read TGTGCCAGCAGTTTGGCAGGGAGTCATCAGCCCCAGCATTTT. The encoded protein is CASSLAGSHQPQHF.

This clonotype was counted many times. CDR3 sequence: CASSLWGDGQETQYF. The CDR3 DNA is TGTGCCAGCAGCTTATGGGGGGACGGCCAAGAGACCCAGTACTTC. The V call is TRBV7-9, the J call TRBJ2-5; weak D call: TRBD2 (6 bases). The V gene's germline CDR1 is SEHNR and CDR2 FQNEAQ (reference sequence). This CDR3 has 15 residues. The V and J ends lost 2 bases and 1 base respectively, with 11 bases between them.

This clonotype has ten or more counts. The chain has TRBV7-2 and TRBJ2-7, with 9 bases fitting TRBD2. The germline CDR1 and CDR2 sequences are SGHTA and FQGNSA. V lost 0 bases to trimming and J lost 3 bases; unmatched junction nucleotides: 0. The CDR3 contains 14 residues. CDR3 amino acids: CASSLARGGYEQYF. The CDR3 bases are TGTGCCAGCAGCTTAGCGCGGGGGGGCTACGAGCAGTACTTC.

This clonotype was seen more than once but under ten times. The rearrangement joins TRBV7-9 to TRBJ2-7; D gene uncertain. This CDR3 contains 14 residues. Germline CDR1 SEHNR, CDR2 FQNEAQ (reference sequence). V was trimmed by 0 bases and J by 3 bases, leaving 9 bases between them. The CDR3 DNA reads as TGTGCCAGCAGCTTAGCAGGGAAGGGCTACGAGCAGTACTTC. This translates into CASSLAGKGYEQYF.

Ten or more counts support this clonotype. This chain uses TRBV11-2 with TRBJ2-7, with 7 nucleotides matching TRBD1. Germline V CDR1 and CDR2: SGHAT, FQNNGV. With V trimmed by 3 bases and J by 3 bases, 8 bases remained unmatched. This CDR3 has 15 amino acids. CDR3 in DNA: TGTGCCAGCAGCTTGGAGTGGGACAGTTACTACGAGCAGTACGTC. Protein sequence: CASSLEWDSYYEQYV.

On this clonotype: Given the absence of the conserved phenylalanine or tryptophan at the CDR3 end, a read error is likely. V gene TRBV4-3 combines with J gene TRBJ2-7, with 8 bases aligning to TRBD2. The CDR3 contains 15 residues. Per the germline V gene, CDR1 is LGHNA and CDR2 is YSLEER. The trim removed 0 bases at V and 1 base at J, leaving 2 bases unmatched. The CDR3 bases are TGCGCCAGCAGCCAAGATGTAGCGGGGTCCTACGAGCAGTACATC. Translating it yields CASSQDVAGSYEQYI.

The chain has TRBV9 and TRBJ1-6; 10 bases map to TRBD1. Germline-derived CDR1 and CDR2 are SGDLS and YYNGEE. The V segment lost 3 bases and the J segment 5 bases; nucleotides outside the gene matches: 5. The CDR3 loop spans 16 amino acids. The CDR3 nucleotides are TGTGCCAGCAGCGAGGGGACAGGGGTTAATAATTCACCCCTCCACTTT. Translation gives CASSEGTGVNNSPLHF.

Only a few counts were recorded for this clonotype. The CDR3 region has the DNA TGTGCCAGCAGCTTAGCGGGGGGTTACGGGGAGCTGTTTTTT. Translation: CASSLAGGYGELFF. V gene TRBV7-8 combines with J gene TRBJ2-2; D is perhaps TRBD2 (6 bases). V gave up 0 bases and J gave up 7 bases, with 9 bases separating them. CDR3 length equals 14 residues. Germline loops: CDR1 SGHVS, CDR2 FQNEAQ.

This clonotype has a count of ten or more. This chain uses TRBV4-1 with TRBJ2-1, with D unresolved. Germline V gene lookup returns CDR1 MGHRA and CDR2 YSYEKL. This CDR3 is 12 amino acids long. Deletions cut 4 bases from V and 8 bases from J, with 9 bases between. The DNA for the CDR3 is TGCGCCAGCAGCCCGGCCCTAGATGAGCAGTTCTTC. Translated: CASSPALDEQFF.

In this sample, this clonotype turned up many times. The gene calls are TRBV7-2 and TRBJ2-7; D gene ambiguous. From germline, CDR1 is SGHTA and CDR2 FQGNSA. The V and J ends lost 7 bases and 0 bases respectively, with 13 bases between them. The CDR3 loop spans 14 amino acids. The CDR3 nucleotides are TGTGCCAGCACCCCCCCAGGCAGCTCCTACGAGCAGTACTTC. Translated, it gives CASTPPGSSYEQYF.

As DNA, the CDR3 is TGTGCCAGCAGTCTTGACCGGAATAGGGGCACAGATACGCAGTATTTT. This encodes CASSLDRNRGTDTQYF. This chain joins TRBV7-9 and TRBJ2-3; D unclear. CDR1 is SEHNR, CDR2 FQNEAQ, per germline (reference sequence). V was pared by 6 bases and J by 1 base, with 17 bases between. The CDR3 spans 16 residues.

This clonotype was detected ten times or more. The rearrangement uses TRBV28 and TRBJ2-7; D not certain. Germline V lookup: CDR1 MDHEN, CDR2 SYDVKM. Trimming removed 3 bases from V and 2 bases from J, with 11 bases in between. The CDR3 loop spans 14 amino acids. In nucleotides, the CDR3 is TGTGCCAGCAGTTTTCGGCAGACCCCCTACGAGCAGTACGTC. This gives the protein CASSFRQTPYEQYV.

The V and J genes are TRBV7-8 and TRBJ1-6; D is unresolved. With 5 bases removed from V and 13 bases from J, the gap between germline ends came to 15 bases. Germline V gives CDR1 SGHVS, CDR2 FQNEAQ. The CDR3 has 13 amino acids. The chain's CDR3 is CASSMDRPGPLHF. CDR3 nucleotides: TGTGCCAGCAGCATGGACCGTCCGGGCCCCCTCCACTTT. The full variable domain, in which reference TRBV7-8 and TRBJ1-6 provide the parts outside the CDR3, is GAGVSQSPRYKVAKRGQDVALRCDPISGHVSLFWYQQALGQGPEFLTYFQNEAQLDKSGLPSDRFFAERPEGSVSTLKIQRTQQEDSAVYLCASSMDRPGPLHFGNGTRLTVT.

A few counts support this clonotype. This rearrangement joins TRBV4-1 to TRBJ2-3; D uncertain. The CDR3 sequence is 12 residues long. V was pared by 2 bases and J by 4 bases, with 4 bases between. Germline V lookup: CDR1 MGHRA, CDR2 YSYEKL. Here the CDR3 reads CASSQSADTQYF. The CDR3 coding sequence is TGCGCCAGCAGCCAAAGTGCAGATACGCAGTATTTT.

The rearrangement links TRBV5-1 to TRBJ2-2, with D tentatively TRBD2 (6 bases). The V end lost 3 bases, the J end lost 0 bases, and 12 bases lay between the germline ends. The CDR3 loop spans 16 amino acids. Germline CDR1 is SGHRS and CDR2 is YFSETQ. Written as DNA, the CDR3 is TGCGCCAGCAGCTCAGACCCGGGGGCGAACACCGGGGAGCTGTTTTTT. It codes for CASSSDPGANTGELFF.

The table lists this clonotype with many counts. The rearrangement joins TRBV30 to TRBJ2-2; TRBD1 might be the D (6 bases). Germline CDR1 GTSNPN, CDR2 SVGIG (reference sequence). Trimming took 7 bases from V and 1 from J, leaving 10 bases between them. This CDR3 comprises 13 residues. The CDR3 loop reads CASPTGNTGELFF. The CDR3 DNA reads TGTGCCTCCCCGACAGGGAACACCGGGGAGCTGTTTTTT.

This clonotype showed up many times. The V gene is TRBV7-9, the J gene TRBJ1-1, with D possibly TRBD1 on 5 matching bases. The CDR3 covers 13 residues. The germline V gene has CDR1 SEHNR and CDR2 FQNEAQ (reference sequence). V was trimmed by 6 bases and J by 3 bases, leaving 11 bases between them. The CDR3 here is CASRYEGYTEAFF. DNA of the CDR3: TGTGCCAGCAGATATGAGGGGTACACTGAAGCTTTCTTT.

Ten or more counts support this clonotype. J is TRBJ1-6 and V is TRBV5-1; no reliable D call. Germline assignment: CDR1 SGHRS and CDR2 YFSETQ. V dropped 1 base and J dropped 6 bases, with 8 bases sitting between them. The CDR3 consists of 14 residues. Here the CDR3 DNA reads TGCGCCAGCAGCTTGTACCTTGCTAATTCACCCCTCCACTTT. Protein sequence: CASSLYLANSPLHF.

This clonotype has at least ten counts. The V gene is TRBV20-1, the J gene TRBJ1-6; D not resolved. The CDR3 extends over 15 amino acids. From germline, CDR1 is DFQATT and CDR2 SNEGSKA (reference sequence). V dropped 5 bases and J dropped 4 bases, with 15 bases sitting between them. CDR3 in DNA: TGCAGTGCTCCTTTCCCGGCCCAATATAATTCACCCCTCCACTTT. It translates to CSAPFPAQYNSPLHF.

The rearrangement links TRBV4-1 to TRBJ1-6, with D perhaps TRBD1 (5 bases). Germline loops: CDR1 MGHRA, CDR2 YSYEKL. The CDR3 sequence is 17 residues long. V shed 4 bases and J shed 8 bases, with 21 bases lying between them. The DNA for the CDR3 is TGCGCCAGCAGCCCCACAGCAGCAGTCAGGGTGCATTCACCCCTCCACTTT. This gives the protein CASSPTAAVRVHSPLHF.

This clonotype was observed at least ten times. The chain combines TRBV7-2 with TRBJ2-1; possible D gene TRBD2, 6 bases. CDR3 size: 14 residues. Trimming removed 1 base at V and 2 bases at J, with 6 bases between. Germline-derived CDR1 and CDR2 are SGHTA and FQGNSA. CDR3 protein: CASSLGGTYNEQFF. CDR3 DNA sequence: TGTGCCAGCAGCTTAGGCGGGACCTACAATGAGCAGTTCTTC.

This clonotype was counted at least ten times. The genes are TRBV5-1 and TRBJ2-5, with TRBD1 matching over 9 bases. The V gene end was trimmed by 0 bases and the J gene end by 4 bases; junction bases not matched to a gene: 7. CDR1 SGHRS and CDR2 YFSETQ come from the germline V gene. This CDR3 has 16 residues. CDR3 sequence: CASSLAMDRGGETQYF. The CDR3 DNA sequence: TGCGCCAGCAGCTTGGCCATGGACAGGGGTGGAGAGACCCAGTACTTC.

This clonotype was detected ten times or more. V is TRBV20-1 and J is TRBJ2-1; 9 bases fit TRBD1. CDR1 and CDR2 (germline): DFQATT, SNEGSKA (reference sequence). V shed 6 bases, J shed 3 bases, and the junction held 6 bases outside the gene matches. CDR3 length: 14 amino acids. The DNA of the CDR3 is TGCAGTGCGACACCGGGACAGGGCTACAATGAGCAGTTCTTC. As protein: CSATPGQGYNEQFF.